Detailed here is one T cell receptor (beta chain). Method: immunoSEQ multiplex PCR; TCRdb's copy keeps in-frame clones and lacks some. The sample yields tens of thousands of clones, over 80% seen once. Per the germline V gene, CDR1 is MDHEN and CDR2 is SYDVKM. V shed 3 bases and J shed 8 bases, with 7 bases lying between them. The CDR3 totals 11 residues. The data stem from a study of blood T cell repertoires in COVID-19. Study details: T cells, B-cell-depleted T cells, or PBMCs provided the cDNA or gDNA that served as material.

The source of this sequence is a woman in her sixties or seventies with active or convalescent COVID-19. The sequenced sample was peripheral blood. This chain uses TRBV28 with TRBJ1-2; unclear D gene. CDR3 in amino acids: CASSFLDGYTF. CDR3 DNA sequence: TGTGCCAGCAGTTTCCTAGACGGCTACACCTTC.